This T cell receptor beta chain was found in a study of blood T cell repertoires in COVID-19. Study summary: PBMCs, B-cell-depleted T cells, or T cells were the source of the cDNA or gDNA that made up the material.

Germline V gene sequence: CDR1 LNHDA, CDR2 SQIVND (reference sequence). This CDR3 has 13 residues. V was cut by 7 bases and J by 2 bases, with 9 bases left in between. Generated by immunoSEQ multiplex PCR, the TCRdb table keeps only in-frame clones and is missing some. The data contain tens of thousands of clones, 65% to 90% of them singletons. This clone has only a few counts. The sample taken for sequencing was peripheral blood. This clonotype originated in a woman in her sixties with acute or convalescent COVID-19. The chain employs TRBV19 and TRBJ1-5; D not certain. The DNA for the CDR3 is TGTGCCAGTACACACACCCGCAATCAGCCCCAGCATTTT. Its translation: CASTHTRNQPQHF.